This TCR beta chain was retrieved from a study of T-cell memory formation after mild COVID-19. TCRdb recomputed calls from the 5' RACE reads with MiXCR, one row per CDR3 protein. The sample has roughly 350,000 distinct CDR3 sequences; around 27% are singletons. There are 14 residues in the CDR3. The germline V gene has CDR1 SGHRS and CDR2 YFSETQ. The V segment lost 1 base and the J segment 7 bases; nucleotides outside the gene matches: 4. The chain uses TRBV5-1 and TRBJ2-1; 8 bases align to TRBD2. The sequencing sample was made of PBMCs or a T cell subset sorted from them (not recorded which). The TCR originated in an adult woman who had mild COVID-19 (a few samples of this study predate the infection). Cell type and time point are not known. The CDR3 DNA reads as TGCGCCAGCAGCTTGTCGGCTAGCGGGAATGAGCAGTTCTTC. Protein sequence: CASSLSASGNEQFF.